The T cell receptor beta chain under discussion was sequenced for a study of regulatory T cells in long-lasting Graves disease. Looking at the study overall: Treatment with antithyroid drugs for over 5 years, together with positive TSH receptor antibodies, meant persistent Graves' disease.

Comment on this clonotype: Its specificity is unknown.

General study results and limits: Examination was confined to peripheral blood, excluding thyroid tissue. When disease was persistent, TRBV28, TRBJ1-2 and TRBJ2-5 were the favored segments.

Trimming stripped 5 bases from V and 2 bases from J, with 16 bases between. The length of the CDR3 is 15 residues. Per germline, CDR1 DFQATT and CDR2 SNEGSKA (reference sequence). The time point was: persistent/refractory GD, antithyroid drugs over 5 years with positive TRAb. PBMCs were the source of the RNA used for TCR sequencing. The TCR beta library used iRepertoire HTBI primers with Arm-PCR amplification of CDR3. From the multiplex PCR reads, TCRdb called clonotypes with MiXCR, one entry per CDR3 protein. The sample shows fewer than 400,000 distinct CDR3 sequences, less than 25% of them seen only once.

The sample here was peripheral blood mononuclear cells (PBMCs), taken when the disease was refractory, from a patient treated with antithyroid drugs. This sequence originates from a female donor with Graves disease. The chain uses TRBV20-1 and TRBJ1-5; D remains ambiguous. In DNA form, the CDR3 reads TGCAGTGCTCTCGGTATGGGGAGTGGCAATCAGCCCCAGCATTTT. As protein: CSALGMGSGNQPQHF.